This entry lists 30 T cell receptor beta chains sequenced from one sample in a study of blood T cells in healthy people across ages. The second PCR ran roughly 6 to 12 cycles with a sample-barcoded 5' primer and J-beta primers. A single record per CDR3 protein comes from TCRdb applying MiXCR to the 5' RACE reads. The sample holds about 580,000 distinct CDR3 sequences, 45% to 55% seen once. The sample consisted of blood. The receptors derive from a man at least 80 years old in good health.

CDR3 DNA: TGTGCCAGCAGCTTTCACGGGGATGAGCAGTTCTTC. It yields the protein CASSFHGDEQFF. The rearrangement links TRBV7-3 to TRBJ2-1; D is perhaps TRBD2 (5 bases). The germline CDR1 and CDR2 sequences are SGHTA and FQGTGA. CDR3 size: 12 residues. Deletions cut 3 bases from V and 8 bases from J, with 8 bases between.

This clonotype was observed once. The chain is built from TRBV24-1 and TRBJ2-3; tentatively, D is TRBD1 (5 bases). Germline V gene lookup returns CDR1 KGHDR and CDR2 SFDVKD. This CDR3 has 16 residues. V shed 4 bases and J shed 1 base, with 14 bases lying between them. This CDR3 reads CATSDPRRDRTDTQYF. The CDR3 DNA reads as TGTGCCACCAGTGACCCGCGCAGGGATCGCACAGATACGCAGTATTTT.

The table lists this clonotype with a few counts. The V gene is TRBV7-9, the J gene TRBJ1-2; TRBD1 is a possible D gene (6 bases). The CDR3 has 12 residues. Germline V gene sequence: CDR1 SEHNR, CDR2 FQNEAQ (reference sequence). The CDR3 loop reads CGVVGGDYGYTF. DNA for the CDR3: TGTGGCGTAGTTGGGGGCGACTATGGCTACACCTTC.

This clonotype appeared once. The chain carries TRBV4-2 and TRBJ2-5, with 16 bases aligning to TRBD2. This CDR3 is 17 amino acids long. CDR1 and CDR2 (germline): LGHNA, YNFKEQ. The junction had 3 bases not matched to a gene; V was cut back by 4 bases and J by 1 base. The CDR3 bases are TGTGCCAGCAGCCTTGGGACTAGCGGGGGGGGCCAAGAGACCCAGTACTTC. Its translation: CASSLGTSGGGQETQYF.

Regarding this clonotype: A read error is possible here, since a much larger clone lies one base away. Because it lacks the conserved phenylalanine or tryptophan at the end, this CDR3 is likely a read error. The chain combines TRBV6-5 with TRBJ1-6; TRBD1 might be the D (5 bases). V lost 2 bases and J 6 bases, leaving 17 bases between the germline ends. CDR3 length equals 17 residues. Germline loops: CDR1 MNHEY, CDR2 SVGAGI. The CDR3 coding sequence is TGTGCCAGCAGTTACGGGGGACGAGGGTTTCGTAATTCACCCCTCCACCTT. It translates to CASSYGGRGFRNSPLHL.

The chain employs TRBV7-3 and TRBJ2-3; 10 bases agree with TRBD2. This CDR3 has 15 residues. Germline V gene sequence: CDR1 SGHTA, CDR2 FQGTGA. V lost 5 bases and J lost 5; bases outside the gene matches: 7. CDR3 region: CASSPLAGVVDTQYF. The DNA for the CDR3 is TGTGCCAGCAGCCCGCTAGCGGGAGTGGTAGATACGCAGTATTTT.

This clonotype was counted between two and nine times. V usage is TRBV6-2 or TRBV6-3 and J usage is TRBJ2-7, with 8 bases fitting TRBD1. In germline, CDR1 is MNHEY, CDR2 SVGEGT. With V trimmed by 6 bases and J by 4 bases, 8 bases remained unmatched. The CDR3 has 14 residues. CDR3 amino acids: CASRGQGSIYEQYF. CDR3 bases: TGTGCCAGCAGAGGACAGGGCTCTATTTACGAGCAGTACTTC.

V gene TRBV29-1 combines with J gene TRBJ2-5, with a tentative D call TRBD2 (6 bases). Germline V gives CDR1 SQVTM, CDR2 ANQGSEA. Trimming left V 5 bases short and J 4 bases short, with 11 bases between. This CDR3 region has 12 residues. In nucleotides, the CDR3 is TGCAGCGTTATAGACGGGAGAGAGACCCAGTACTTC. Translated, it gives CSVIDGRETQYF.

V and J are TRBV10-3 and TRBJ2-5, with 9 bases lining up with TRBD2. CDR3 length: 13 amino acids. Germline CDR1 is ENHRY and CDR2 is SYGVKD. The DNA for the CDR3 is TGTGCGATGAGGGGTAGCGGGGGACCTACCCAGTACTTC. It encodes CAMRGSGGPTQYF.

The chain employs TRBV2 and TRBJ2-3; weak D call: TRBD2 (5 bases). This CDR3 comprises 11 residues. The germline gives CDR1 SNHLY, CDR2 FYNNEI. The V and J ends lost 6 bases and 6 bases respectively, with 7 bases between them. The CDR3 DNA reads TGTGCCAGCAGGTTAGCGGATACGCAGTATTTT. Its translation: CASRLADTQYF.

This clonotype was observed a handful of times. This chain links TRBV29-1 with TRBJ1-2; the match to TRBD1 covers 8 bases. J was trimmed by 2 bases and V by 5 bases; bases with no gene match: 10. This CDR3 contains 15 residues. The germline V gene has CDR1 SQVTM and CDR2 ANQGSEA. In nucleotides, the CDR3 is TGCAGCGTTTATTTCCCAGCAGGGGGCAACTATGGCTACACCTTC. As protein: CSVYFPAGGNYGYTF.

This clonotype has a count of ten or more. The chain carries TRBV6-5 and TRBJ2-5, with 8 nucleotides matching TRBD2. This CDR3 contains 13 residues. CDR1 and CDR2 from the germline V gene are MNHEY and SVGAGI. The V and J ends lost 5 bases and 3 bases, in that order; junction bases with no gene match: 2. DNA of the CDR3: TGTGCCAGCAGTGACGGGGGGGAAGAGACCCAGTACTTC. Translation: CASSDGGEETQYF.

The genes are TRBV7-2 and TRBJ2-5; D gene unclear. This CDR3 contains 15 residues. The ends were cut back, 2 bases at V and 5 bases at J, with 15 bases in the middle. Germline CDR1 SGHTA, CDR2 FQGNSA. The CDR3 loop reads CASSLQFSGGETQYF. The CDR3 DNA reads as TGTGCCAGCAGCTTACAATTCTCAGGCGGCGAGACCCAGTACTTC. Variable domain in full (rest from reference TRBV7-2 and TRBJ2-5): GAGVSQSPSNKVTEKGKDVELRCDPISGHTALYWYRQSLGQGLEFLIYFQGNSAPDKSGLPSDRFSAERTGGSVSTLTIQRTQQEDSAVYLCASSLQFSGGETQYFGPGTRLLVL.

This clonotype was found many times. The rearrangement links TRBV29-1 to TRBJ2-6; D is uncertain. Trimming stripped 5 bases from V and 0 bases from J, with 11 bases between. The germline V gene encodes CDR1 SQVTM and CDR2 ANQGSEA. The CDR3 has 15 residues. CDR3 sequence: CSVRIALSGANVLTF. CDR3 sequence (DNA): TGCAGCGTTCGCATAGCCCTCTCTGGGGCCAACGTCCTGACTTTC.

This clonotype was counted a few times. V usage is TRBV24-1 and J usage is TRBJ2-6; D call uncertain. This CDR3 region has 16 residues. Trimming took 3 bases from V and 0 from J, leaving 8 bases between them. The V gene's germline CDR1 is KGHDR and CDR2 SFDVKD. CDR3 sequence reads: CATSDPTASGANVLTF. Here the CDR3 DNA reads TGTGCCACCAGTGATCCTACGGCCTCTGGGGCCAACGTCCTGACTTTC.

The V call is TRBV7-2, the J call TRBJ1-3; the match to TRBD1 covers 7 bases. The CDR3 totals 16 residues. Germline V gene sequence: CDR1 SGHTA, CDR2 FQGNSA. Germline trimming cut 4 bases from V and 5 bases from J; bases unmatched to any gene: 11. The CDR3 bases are TGTGCCAGCAGCTACACGACAGGGAGTGTAAGAAACACCATATATTTT. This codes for CASSYTTGSVRNTIYF.

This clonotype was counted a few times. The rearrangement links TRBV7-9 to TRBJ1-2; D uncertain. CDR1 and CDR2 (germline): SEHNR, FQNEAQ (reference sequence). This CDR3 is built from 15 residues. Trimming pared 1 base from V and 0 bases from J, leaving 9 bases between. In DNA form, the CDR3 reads TGTGCCAGCAGCTTAGGCAGCCGCCCTAACTATGGCTACACCTTC. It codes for CASSLGSRPNYGYTF.

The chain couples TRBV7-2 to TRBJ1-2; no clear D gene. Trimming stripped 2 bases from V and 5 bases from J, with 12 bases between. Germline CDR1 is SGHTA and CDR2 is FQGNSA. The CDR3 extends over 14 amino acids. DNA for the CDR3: TGTGCCAGCAGCTTACGATCCGGGATATATGGCTACACCTTC. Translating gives CASSLRSGIYGYTF.

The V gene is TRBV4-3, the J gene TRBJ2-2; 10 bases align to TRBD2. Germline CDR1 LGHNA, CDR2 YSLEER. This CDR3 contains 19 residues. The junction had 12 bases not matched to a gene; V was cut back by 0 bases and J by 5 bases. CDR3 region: CASSQDRDSGGRPTGELFF. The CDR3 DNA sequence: TGCGCCAGCAGCCAAGATCGGGATAGCGGGGGGCGACCAACCGGGGAGCTGTTTTTT.

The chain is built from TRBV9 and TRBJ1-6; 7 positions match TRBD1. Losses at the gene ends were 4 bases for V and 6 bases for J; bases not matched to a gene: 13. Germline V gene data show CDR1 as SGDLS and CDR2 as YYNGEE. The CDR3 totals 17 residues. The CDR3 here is CASSPSDRAFSNSPLHF. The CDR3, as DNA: TGTGCCAGCAGCCCCTCCGACAGGGCATTTTCTAATTCACCCCTCCACTTT.

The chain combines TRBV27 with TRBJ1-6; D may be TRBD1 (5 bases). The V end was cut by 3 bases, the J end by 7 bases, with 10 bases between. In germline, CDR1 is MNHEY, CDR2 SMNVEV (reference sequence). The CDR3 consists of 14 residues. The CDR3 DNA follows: TGTGCCAGCAGTTTTCCCAGGGCCAATTCACCCCTCCACTTT. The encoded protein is CASSFPRANSPLHF.

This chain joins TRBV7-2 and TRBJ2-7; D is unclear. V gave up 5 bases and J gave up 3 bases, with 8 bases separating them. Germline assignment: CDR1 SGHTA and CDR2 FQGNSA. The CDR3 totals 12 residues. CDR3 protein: CASSKYSYEQYF. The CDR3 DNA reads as TGTGCCAGCAGCAAATATAGCTACGAGCAGTACTTC. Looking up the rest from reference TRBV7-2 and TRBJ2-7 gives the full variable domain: GAGVSQSPSNKVTEKGKDVELRCDPISGHTALYWYRQSLGQGLEFLIYFQGNSAPDKSGLPSDRFSAERTGGSVSTLTIQRTQQEDSAVYLCASSKYSYEQYFGPGTRLTVT.

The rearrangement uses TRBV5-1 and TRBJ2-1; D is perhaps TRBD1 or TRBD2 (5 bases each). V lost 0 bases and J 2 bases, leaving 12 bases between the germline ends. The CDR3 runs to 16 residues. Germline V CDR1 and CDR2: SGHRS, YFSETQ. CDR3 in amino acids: CASSLGLGTTYNEQFF. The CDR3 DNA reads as TGCGCCAGCAGCTTGGGTCTTGGGACCACCTACAATGAGCAGTTCTTC.

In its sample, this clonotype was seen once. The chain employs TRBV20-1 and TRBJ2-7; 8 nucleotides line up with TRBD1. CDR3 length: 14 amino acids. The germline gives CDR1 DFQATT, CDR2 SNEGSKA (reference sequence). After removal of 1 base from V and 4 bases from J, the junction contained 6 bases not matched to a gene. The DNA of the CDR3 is TGCAGTGCTAGAGGGGCAGGGGGCAATTACGAGCAGTACTTC. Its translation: CSARGAGGNYEQYF.

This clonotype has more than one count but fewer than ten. CDR3 sequence: CASSRAGGTCEQFF. CDR3 in DNA: TGTGCCAGCAGTAGGGCGGGGGGGACCTGCGAGCAGTTCTTC. J is TRBJ2-1 and V is TRBV27; 9 positions agree with TRBD2. The CDR3 runs 14 residues. J gave up 10 bases and V 5 bases, and 9 bases lay outside the gene matches. Germline assignment: CDR1 MNHEY and CDR2 SMNVEV (reference sequence).

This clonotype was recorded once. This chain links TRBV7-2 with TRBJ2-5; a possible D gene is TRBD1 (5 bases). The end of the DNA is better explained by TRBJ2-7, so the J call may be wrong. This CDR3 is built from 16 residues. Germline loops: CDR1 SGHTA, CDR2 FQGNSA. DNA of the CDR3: TGTGCCAGCAGCCCACCTACCGTCAGGGTAGGTTGCGAGCAGTACTTC. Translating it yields CASSPPTVRVGCEQYF.

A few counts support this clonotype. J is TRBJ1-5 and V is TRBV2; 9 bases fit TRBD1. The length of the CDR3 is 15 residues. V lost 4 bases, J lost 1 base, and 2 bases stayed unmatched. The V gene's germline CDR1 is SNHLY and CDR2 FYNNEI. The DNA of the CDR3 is TGTGCCAGCAGTGCGGGACAGGGAAGCAATCAGCCCCAGCATTTT. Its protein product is CASSAGQGSNQPQHF.

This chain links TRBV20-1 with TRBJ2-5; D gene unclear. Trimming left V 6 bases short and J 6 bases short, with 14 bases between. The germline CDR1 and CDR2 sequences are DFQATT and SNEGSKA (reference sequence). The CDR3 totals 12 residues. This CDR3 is CSAPGPGKTQYF. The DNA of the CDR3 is TGCAGTGCCCCGGGTCCTGGAAAGACCCAGTACTTC.

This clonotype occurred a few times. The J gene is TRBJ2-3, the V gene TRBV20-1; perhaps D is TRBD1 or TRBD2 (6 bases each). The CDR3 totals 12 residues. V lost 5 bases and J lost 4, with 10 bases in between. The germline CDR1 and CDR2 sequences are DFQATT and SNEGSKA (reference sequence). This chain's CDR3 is CSAFRGPDTQYF. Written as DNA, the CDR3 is TGCAGTGCTTTCCGGGGGCCAGATACGCAGTATTTT.

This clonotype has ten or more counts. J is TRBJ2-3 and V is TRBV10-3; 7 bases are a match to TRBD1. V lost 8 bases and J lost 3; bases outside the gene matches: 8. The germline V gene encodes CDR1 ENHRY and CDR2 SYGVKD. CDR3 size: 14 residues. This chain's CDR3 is CAISFQGETDTQYF. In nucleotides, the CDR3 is TGTGCCATCTCTTTCCAGGGGGAGACAGATACGCAGTATTTT.